Listed below are T cell receptor beta chains from one sample, sequenced in a study of brain metastases from non-small cell lung cancer. The protocol was immunoSEQ multiplex PCR, while the TCRdb copy is restricted to in-frame clones and leaves out a portion. The sample holds roughly 1,600 clones; 86% are singletons and the top ten take roughly 19%. Source material: primary lung tumor tissue. All receptors derive from a donor at least 40 years old with non-small cell lung cancer. The CDR3 runs from the conserved cysteine through the conserved F or W. For some rows the clone size is stated as once, few or many, or as a class when expanded; others skip it.

abundance,v_gene,CDR3aa
.,TRBV6-1,CASSEIGGTTDTQYF
.,TRBV9,CASSVEGRRGTGELFF
.,TRBV9,CASSVGLGTSTDTQYF
.,TRBV11-1,CASSPLGPTDTQYF
.,TRBV19,CASSKDRGLGANVLTF
.,TRBV6-1,CASSELTNTGELFF
once,TRBV27,CASSLSPRGQGYTF
.,TRBV5-1,CANSPQTGNLNEKLFF
.,TRBV3-1/TRBV3-2,CASSQEAMNTEAFF
.,TRBV30,CAWRGDRGWTEAFF
few,TRBV5-5,CASSLWTGVKDTQYF
.,TRBV7-6,CASSLIPAGEYNEQFF
.,TRBV5-6,CASSLVREMNTEAFF
.,TRBV14,CASSPGTNTGELFF
.,TRBV2,CASTQSYSNQPQHF
.,TRBV18,CASSPGTPPDTQYF
.,TRBV30,CAWSVPSGLAGLARPQYF
.,TRBV10-3,CAITSKPLTGSNTEAFF
once,TRBV7-9,CASSFGTSGGNEQFF
.,TRBV7-2,CASSLTGGLSYEQYF
.,TRBV9,CASSAVPGLAESTDTQYF
.,TRBV29-1,CSAAGWLGTGANVLTF
.,TRBV2,CASSGQGGNQPQHF
.,TRBV18,CASSPKWTGGGNTEAFF
.,TRBV6-2/TRBV6-3,CASSLWGVPGELFF
once,TRBV6-6,CASSSTGGYYKYEAFF